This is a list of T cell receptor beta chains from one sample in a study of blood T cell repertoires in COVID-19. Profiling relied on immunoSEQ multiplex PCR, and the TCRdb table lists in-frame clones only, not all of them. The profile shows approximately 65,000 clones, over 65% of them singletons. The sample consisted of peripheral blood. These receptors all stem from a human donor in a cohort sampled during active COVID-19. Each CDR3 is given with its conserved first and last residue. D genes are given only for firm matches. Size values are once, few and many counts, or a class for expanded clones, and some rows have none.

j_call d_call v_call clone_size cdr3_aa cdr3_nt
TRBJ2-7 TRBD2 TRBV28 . CASSFGGSGGEQYF TGTGCCAGCAGTTTTGGGGGTAGCGGGGGCGAGCAGTACTTC
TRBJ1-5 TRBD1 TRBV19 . CASTTGEVNQPQHF TGTGCCAGTACCACAGGGGAGGTCAATCAGCCCCAGCATTTT
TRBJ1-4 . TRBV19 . CASSMDRNNEKLFF TGTGCCAGTAGTATGGACAGAAATAATGAAAAACTGTTTTTT
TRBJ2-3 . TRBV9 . CASSVGGGAVGTDTQYF TGTGCCAGCAGCGTCGGCGGGGGCGCCGTGGGGACAGATACGCAGTATTTT
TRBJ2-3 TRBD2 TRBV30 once CAWSRASGGSLISTDTQYF TGTGCCTGGAGTCGCGCTAGCGGGGGGTCCTTAATTAGCACAGATACGCAGTATTTT
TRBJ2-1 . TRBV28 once CASSLLQGGNEQFF TGTGCCAGCAGTTTACTCCAGGGGGGCAATGAGCAGTTCTTC
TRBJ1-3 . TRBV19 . CASSIQGYGNTIYF TGTGCCAGTAGTATACAGGGTTACGGAAACACCATATATTTT
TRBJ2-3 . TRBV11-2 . CASSYLDSRLDTQYF TGTGCCAGCAGCTACTTGGACAGCCGATTAGATACGCAGTATTTT
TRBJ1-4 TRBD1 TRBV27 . CASSLRSIQGSNEKLFF TGTGCCAGCAGTCTCCGATCAATACAGGGGTCAAATGAAAAACTGTTTTTT
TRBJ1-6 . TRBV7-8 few CASSIVQASPLHF TGTGCCAGCAGCATAGTTCAAGCTTCACCCCTCCACTTT
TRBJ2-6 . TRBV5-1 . CASSSSPPGSGANVLTF TGCGCCAGCAGCTCCTCCCCCCCAGGGTCCGGGGCCAACGTCCTGACTTTC
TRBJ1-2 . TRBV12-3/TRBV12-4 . CASSSQLNYGYTF TGTGCCAGCAGTTCACAGCTAAACTATGGCTACACCTTC
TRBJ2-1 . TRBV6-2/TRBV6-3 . CASSRGTAASYNEQFF TGTGCCAGCAGTCGCGGGACAGCGGCATCCTACAATGAGCAGTTCTTC
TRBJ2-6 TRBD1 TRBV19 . CASSGQGVSGANVLTF TGTGCCAGTAGCGGACAGGGAGTCTCTGGGGCCAACGTCCTGACTTTC
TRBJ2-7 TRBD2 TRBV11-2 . CASSFIAGGTYEQYF TGTGCCAGCAGCTTCATAGCGGGGGGTACCTACGAGCAGTACTTC
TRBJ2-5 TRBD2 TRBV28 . CASSPGLAGWGQETQYF TGTGCCAGCAGCCCAGGACTAGCGGGTTGGGGCCAAGAGACCCAGTACTTC
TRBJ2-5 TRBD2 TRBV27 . CASSLSRTSVETQYF TGTGCCAGCAGTCTCTCCCGGACTAGCGTAGAGACCCAGTACTTC
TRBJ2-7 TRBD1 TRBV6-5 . CASRAAGGAYEQYF TGTGCCAGCAGGGCGGCAGGGGGCGCGTACGAGCAGTACTTC
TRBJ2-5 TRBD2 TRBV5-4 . CASSSLAGEETQYF TGTGCCAGCAGCTCCCTGGCGGGAGAAGAGACCCAGTACTTC
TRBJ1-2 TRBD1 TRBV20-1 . CSASSIRTGTYGYTF TGCAGTGCTAGTTCTATACGGACAGGGACCTATGGCTACACCTTC
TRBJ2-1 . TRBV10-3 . CAISDLSGEGSYNEQFF TGTGCCATCAGTGACCTATCGGGCGAGGGCTCCTACAATGAGCAGTTCTTC
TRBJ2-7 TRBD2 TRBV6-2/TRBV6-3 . CASSILAGGPYEQYF TGTGCCAGCAGTATACTAGCGGGAGGGCCCTACGAGCAGTACTTC
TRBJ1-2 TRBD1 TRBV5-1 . CASSLNLGQGNGYTF TGCGCCAGCAGCTTAAACCTAGGACAGGGGAATGGCTACACCTTC
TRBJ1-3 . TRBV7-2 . CASSLEGPGVNTIYF TGTGCCAGCAGCTTAGAGGGGCCGGGAGTTAACACCATATATTTT
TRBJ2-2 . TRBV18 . CASSPSRSTGELFF TGTGCCAGCTCACCTTCCAGGTCCACCGGGGAGCTGTTTTTT
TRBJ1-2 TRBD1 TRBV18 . CASSPGQGAVGYTF TGTGCCAGCTCACCGGGACAGGGGGCTGTTGGCTACACCTTC
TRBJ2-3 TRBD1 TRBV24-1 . CATSDRQGSRLFF TGTGCCACCAGTGATCGACAGGGCTCGAGACTATTTTTT
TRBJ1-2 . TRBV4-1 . CASSQGSQGSGYTF TGCGCCAGCAGCCAAGGTTCACAGGGCAGTGGCTACACCTTC
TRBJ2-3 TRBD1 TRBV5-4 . CASSRGQGGTDTQYF TGTGCCAGCAGCAGGGGACAGGGGGGCACAGATACGCAGTATTTT
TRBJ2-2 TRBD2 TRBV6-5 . CASSSTSGVRTGELFF TGTGCCAGCAGTTCGACTAGCGGGGTTAGGACCGGGGAGCTGTTTTTT
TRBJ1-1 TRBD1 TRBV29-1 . CSAYRGRGTEAFF TGCAGCGCTTACAGGGGGCGCGGCACTGAAGCTTTCTTT
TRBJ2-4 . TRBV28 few CASSPYPGSLAKNIQYF TGTGCCAGCAGTCCGTATCCAGGCTCCTTAGCCAAAAACATTCAGTACTTC
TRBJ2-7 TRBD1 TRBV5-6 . CASRWGTGGFEQYF TGTGCCAGCAGGTGGGGGACAGGGGGTTTCGAGCAGTACTTC
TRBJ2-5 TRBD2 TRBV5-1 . CASSFSGERQETQYF TGCGCCAGCAGCTTTAGCGGGGAACGCCAAGAGACCCAGTACTTC
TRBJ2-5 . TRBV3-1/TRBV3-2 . CASRTRSLAEETQYF TGTGCCAGTCGAACCCGGTCACTAGCTGAAGAGACCCAGTACTTC
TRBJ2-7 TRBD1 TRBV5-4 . CASSFPGTGGTYEQYF TGTGCCAGCAGCTTCCCCGGGACAGGAGGGACCTACGAGCAGTACTTC
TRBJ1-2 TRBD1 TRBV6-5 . CASRTPGQGYGYTF TGTGCCAGCAGAACCCCGGGACAGGGCTATGGCTACACCTTC
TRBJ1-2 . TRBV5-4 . CASSLGEKYGYTF TGTGCCAGCAGCTTGGGTGAGAAATATGGCTACACCTTC
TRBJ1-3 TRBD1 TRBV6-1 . CASSERWDSTGNTIYF TGTGCCAGCAGTGAAAGATGGGACAGTACTGGAAACACCATATATTTT
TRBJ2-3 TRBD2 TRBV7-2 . CASSPGGAGGDTQYF TGTGCCAGCAGCCCTGGAGGAGCGGGAGGAGATACGCAGTATTTT
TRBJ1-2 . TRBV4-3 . CASSPDNSPYGYTF TGCGCCAGCAGCCCGGACAATTCTCCCTATGGCTACACCTTC
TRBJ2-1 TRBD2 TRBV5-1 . CASSSTAGLAGNNEQFF TGCGCCAGCAGCTCTACTGCTGGACTAGCGGGAAACAATGAGCAGTTCTTC
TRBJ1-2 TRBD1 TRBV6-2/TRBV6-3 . CASSPLTGSTGGYTF TGTGCCAGCAGTCCATTGACAGGGTCGACGGGGGGCTACACCTTC
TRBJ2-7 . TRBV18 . CASSPKEQGSYKAEQYF TGTGCCAGCTCACCAAAGGAACAGGGTTCCTATAAGGCCGAGCAGTACTTC
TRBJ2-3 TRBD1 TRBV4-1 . CASSQSPGQGTDTQYF TGCGCCAGCAGCCAATCTCCGGGACAGGGCACAGATACGCAGTATTTT
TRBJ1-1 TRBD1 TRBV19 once CASEQGGSDTEAFF TGTGCCAGTGAGCAGGGGGGCTCAGACACTGAAGCTTTCTTT
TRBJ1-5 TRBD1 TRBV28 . CASPPAGPGQGVYQPQHF TGTGCCAGCCCTCCGGCAGGTCCGGGACAGGGGGTTTATCAGCCCCAGCATTTT